The 7 T cell receptor beta chains below come from one sample, sequenced in a study of graft-versus-host responses after intestinal transplantation. Clones were sequenced by immunoSEQ multiplex PCR, and TCRdb holds only the in-frame ones, with some missing. The repertoire holds approximately 25,000 clones, approximately 96% seen once, with less than 0.85% in the top ten. Here the sequenced sample was PBMCs, taken 30 days after intestinal transplant. These receptors originate from a human patient who received an intestinal transplant, so some T cells may come from the graft donor.

The J gene is TRBJ1-1, the V gene TRBV10-1, with 8 nucleotides matching TRBD1. The CDR3 extends over 14 amino acids. The V gene end was trimmed by 3 bases and the J gene end by 1 base; junction bases not matched to a gene: 1. Germline V gives CDR1 WNHNN, CDR2 SYGVQD (reference sequence). DNA for the CDR3: TGCGCCAGCAGTGATGGACAGGGGAACACTGAAGCTTTCTTT. Its translation: CASSDGQGNTEAFF.

The CDR3 spells CASSLVGFLNEQFF. The CDR3 region has the DNA TGCGCCAGCAGCTTGGTCGGGTTCCTAAATGAGCAGTTCTTC. The chain couples TRBV5-1 to TRBJ2-1; D unclear. The CDR3 runs to 14 residues. Trimming left V 0 bases short and J 7 bases short, with 11 bases between. In germline, CDR1 is SGHRS, CDR2 YFSETQ. Combining the CDR3 with reference TRBV5-1 and TRBJ2-1 gives the whole variable domain KAGVTQTPRYLIKTRGQQVTLSCSPISGHRSVSWYQQTPGQGLQFLFEYFSETQRNKGNFPGRFSGRQFSNSRSEMNVSTLELGDSALYLCASSLVGFLNEQFFGPGTRLTVL.

The chain uses TRBV19 and TRBJ2-1; tentatively, D is TRBD2 (6 bases). V was trimmed by 4 bases and J by 2 bases, leaving 21 bases between them. This CDR3 has 18 amino acids. CDR1 is LNHDA, CDR2 SQIVND, per germline (reference sequence). The CDR3 is CASSTSMGWRGPYNEQFF. In DNA, the CDR3 is TGTGCCAGTAGTACCTCCATGGGATGGCGGGGTCCCTACAATGAGCAGTTCTTC.

This rearrangement joins TRBV27 to TRBJ2-3; no clear D. CDR1 is MNHEY, CDR2 SMNVEV, per germline (reference sequence). Between the trimmed V and J ends, which lost 0 bases and 0 bases, there was a span of 7 bases. The CDR3 length is 15 residues. CDR3: CASSLSGYSTDTQYF. In DNA form, the CDR3 reads TGTGCCAGCAGTTTATCTGGGTATAGCACAGATACGCAGTATTTT.

V is TRBV2 and J is TRBJ2-5, with 10 nucleotides matching TRBD2. The J call could be wrong; TRBJ2-7 is a better fit for the DNA end. Germline lookup yields CDR1 SNHLY and CDR2 FYNNEI. The CDR3 sequence is 17 residues long. In DNA form, the CDR3 reads TGTGCCAGCAGTGAAGCGGGGGCTAGCGGGAGACCCCCCGAGCAGTACTTC. Encoded protein: CASSEAGASGRPPEQYF.

The gene calls are TRBV9 and TRBJ2-7; 7 bases map to TRBD2. This CDR3 contains 15 residues. The ends lost 7 bases at V and 3 bases at J; junction bases unmatched: 13. CDR1 is SGDLS and CDR2 is YYNGEE in the germline V gene. The CDR3 DNA sequence: TGTGCCAGCCTCACGGGGAGCGGGGAACTCTACGAGCAGTACTTC. It is translated as CASLTGSGELYEQYF.

The chain couples TRBV29-1 to TRBJ1-2, with D unclear. Germline loops: CDR1 SQVTM, CDR2 ANQGSEA. V lost 7 bases and J lost 7, with 13 bases in between. The CDR3 spans 11 residues. CDR3 bases: TGCAGCGCCCGGCGAGGGTCTGGCTACACCTTC. This codes for CSARRGSGYTF.